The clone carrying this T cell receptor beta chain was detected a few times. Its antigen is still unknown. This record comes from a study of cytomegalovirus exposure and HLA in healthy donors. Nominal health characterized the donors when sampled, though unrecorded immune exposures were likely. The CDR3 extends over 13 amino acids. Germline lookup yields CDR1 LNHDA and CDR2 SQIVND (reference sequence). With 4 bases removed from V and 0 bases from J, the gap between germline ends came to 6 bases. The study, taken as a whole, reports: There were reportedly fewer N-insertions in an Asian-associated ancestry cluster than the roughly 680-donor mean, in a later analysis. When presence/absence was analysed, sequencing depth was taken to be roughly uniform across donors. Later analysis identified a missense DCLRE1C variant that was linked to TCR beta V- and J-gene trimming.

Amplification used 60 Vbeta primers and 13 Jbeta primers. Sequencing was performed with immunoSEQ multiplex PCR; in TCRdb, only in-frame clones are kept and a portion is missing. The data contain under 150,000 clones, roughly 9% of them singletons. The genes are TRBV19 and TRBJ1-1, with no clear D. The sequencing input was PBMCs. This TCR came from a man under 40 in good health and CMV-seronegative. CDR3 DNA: TGTGCCAGTAGTACCCAGATGAACACTGAAGCTTTCTTT. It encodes CASSTQMNTEAFF.